These T cell receptor beta chains were read from a single sample in a study of PD-L1 blockade in urothelial cancer. Data came from immunoSEQ multiplex PCR; TCRdb stores just in-frame clones and leaves some out. The table records under 95,000 clones, roughly 84% of them present only once. Material: PBMCs, obtained around atezolizumab (anti-PD-L1) treatment. Source of these receptors: a man aged 55 to 70 with urothelial cancer. The conserved cysteine and the conserved F or W are not part of the CDR3 here. A D gene is named only where the DNA matches it firmly.

>TRBV5-1|-|TRBJ1-4
ASSPQGSTNEKLF
>TRBV7-3|TRBD1|TRBJ1-5
ASSSTGTGSNQPQH
>TRBV28|-|TRBJ1-5
ASRHAQGLRGNQPQH
>TRBV6-5|-|TRBJ1-6
ASSYRGDNSPLH
>TRBV10-3|TRBD2|TRBJ2-1
AIRASGDHNEQF
>TRBV4-3|TRBD2|TRBJ2-3
ASSQAPDVGGRPYTQY
>TRBV27|-|TRBJ2-7
ASSLLTGTYEQY
>TRBV28|-|TRBJ2-4
ASSSEGVAKNIQY
>TRBV28|TRBD2|TRBJ2-5
ASSPASGNEETQY
>TRBV4-1|-|TRBJ2-7
ASSQVDLLVSYEQY
>TRBV27|-|TRBJ1-5
ASSLTGMGNQPQH
>TRBV5-8|-|TRBJ2-1
ASSLKLSEQF
>TRBV30|-|TRBJ2-1
AWSVGYEQF
>TRBV7-9|TRBD1|TRBJ2-1
ASSWRTGNEQF
>TRBV4-1|-|TRBJ2-2
ASSPAPRTGELF
>TRBV28|TRBD2|TRBJ2-7
ASSASGRAYEQY
>TRBV10-3|TRBD2|TRBJ2-1
AIRPSGVYNEQF
>TRBV4-1|TRBD1|TRBJ1-1
ASSQSTGGWTEAF
>TRBV19|TRBD1|TRBJ1-3
ASSLQQGASAGNTIY
>TRBV5-8|TRBD2|TRBJ2-5
ASSLGRLAGVPQETQY